These 21 T cell receptor beta chains share one sample of origin, sequenced in a study of blood T cell repertoires in COVID-19. Data came from immunoSEQ multiplex PCR; TCRdb stores just in-frame clones and leaves some out. The sample holds some 120,000 clones; about 87% are singletons and the top ten take around 3.4%. The sample consisted of peripheral blood. The receptors here all came from a woman aged 60-70 years with acute or convalescent COVID-19.

The V gene is TRBV4-1, the J gene TRBJ2-3; 13 bases match TRBD2. This CDR3 region has 17 residues. Germline V gene data show CDR1 as MGHRA and CDR2 as YSYEKL. V was pared by 6 bases and J by 3 bases, with 9 bases of the junction left unmatched. For the CDR3, the DNA is TGCGCCAGCAGTCGAGGACTAGCGGGAGTTGTGACAGATACGCAGTATTTT. Translating it yields CASSRGLAGVVTDTQYF.

The rearrangement links TRBV27 to TRBJ1-1; D gene ambiguous. Trimming removed 6 bases from V and 4 bases from J, with 9 bases in between. The CDR3 has 12 residues. CDR1 and CDR2 from the germline V gene are MNHEY and SMNVEV (reference sequence). The CDR3 is CASSSTGTEAFF. In nucleotides, the CDR3 is TGTGCCAGCAGCAGTACGGGCACTGAAGCTTTCTTT.

The chain joins TRBV27 to TRBJ2-4; D may be TRBD1 (6 bases). The V end lost 4 bases, the J end lost 0 bases, and 16 bases lay between the germline ends. CDR1 and CDR2 from the germline V gene are MNHEY and SMNVEV (reference sequence). The CDR3 is 17 amino acids. CDR3 nucleotide sequence: TGTGCCAGCAGTTCCCGACAGGACTTCATAGCCAAAAACATTCAGTACTTC. Encoded protein: CASSSRQDFIAKNIQYF.

This chain joins TRBV9 and TRBJ2-1; possible D gene TRBD1, 6 bases. Germline V CDR1 and CDR2: SGDLS, YYNGEE. The germline V and J ends were trimmed by 3 bases and 9 bases, with 10 bases remaining between them. There are 12 residues in the CDR3. CDR3 in DNA: TGTGCCAGCAGCGCGACAGGTCGTGAGCAGTTCTTC. It is translated as CASSATGREQFF.

The V and J genes are TRBV10-2 and TRBJ2-1; D perhaps matches TRBD2 (5 bases). This CDR3 comprises 14 residues. CDR1 and CDR2 from the germline V gene are WSHSY and SAAADI. Trimming removed 8 bases from V and 3 bases from J, with 14 bases in between. For the CDR3, the DNA is TGCGCCAGCCGTTCTAGAGGGAACTACAATGAGCAGTTCTTC. Protein: CASRSRGNYNEQFF.

The CDR3 DNA reads as TGTGCCAGCAGCCCCGCTGGACAGGGTTACACTGAAGCTTTCTTT. It specifies CASSPAGQGYTEAFF. The chain couples TRBV7-9 to TRBJ1-1; 8 nucleotides agree with TRBD1. The V segment lost 5 bases and the J segment 3 bases; nucleotides outside the gene matches: 8. Germline CDR1 reads SEHNR; CDR2 reads FQNEAQ (reference sequence). This CDR3 comprises 15 residues. The full variable domain, completed using reference TRBV7-9 and TRBJ1-1, is DTGVSQNPRHKITKRGQNVTFRCDPISEHNRLYWYRQTLGQGPEFLTYFQNEAQLEKSRLLSDRFSAERPKGSFSTLEIQRTEQGDSAMYLCASSPAGQGYTEAFFGQGTRLTVV.

The rearrangement links TRBV24-1 to TRBJ1-1, with 10 bases that match TRBD1. V dropped 4 bases and J dropped 4; count of bases not matched to a gene: 11. Germline V gene data show CDR1 as KGHDR and CDR2 as SFDVKD. This CDR3 comprises 17 residues. The CDR3 DNA reads TGTGCCACCAGTGACTCCCGGACAGGGGGAAGAAGCACTGAAGCTTTCTTT. Its translation: CATSDSRTGGRSTEAFF.

The V and J genes are TRBV5-1 and TRBJ2-2; 7 nucleotides agree with TRBD2. The V gene's germline CDR1 is SGHRS and CDR2 YFSETQ. This CDR3 comprises 14 residues. The V gene end was trimmed by 4 bases and the J gene end by 8 bases; junction bases not matched to a gene: 8. CDR3 residues: CASSPGTTQGELFF. The CDR3 nucleotides are TGCGCCAGCAGCCCCGGGACTACTCAAGGGGAGCTGTTTTTT.

The CDR3 DNA sequence: TGTGCCAGTAGTGAGGACAGAAATCAGCCCCAGCATTTT. Its translation: CASSEDRNQPQHF. This chain uses TRBV19 with TRBJ1-5, with a weak D call TRBD1 (6 bases). Between the trimmed V and J ends, which lost 5 bases and 4 bases, there was a span of 9 bases. The V gene's germline CDR1 is LNHDA and CDR2 SQIVND (reference sequence). CDR3 length equals 13 residues.

DNA for the CDR3: TGTGCCAGCAGCCAAGACCCCGTCAATCAGCCCCAGCATTTT. The encoded protein is CASSQDPVNQPQHF. The chain recombines TRBV3-1 (or the pseudogene TRBV3-2) with TRBJ1-5; the D is unclear. CDR1 and CDR2 from the germline V gene are LGHDT and YNNKEL (reference sequence). Between the trimmed V and J ends, which lost 0 bases and 3 bases, there was a span of 6 bases. The CDR3 loop spans 14 amino acids.

This chain connects TRBV7-2 to TRBJ2-7, with 8 bases fitting TRBD2. The CDR3 runs 14 residues. Germline trimming cut 0 bases from V and 6 bases from J; bases unmatched to any gene: 4. The germline V gene has CDR1 SGHTA and CDR2 FQGNSA. CDR3 amino acids: CASSLAAAGGEQYV. The CDR3, as DNA: TGTGCCAGCAGCTTAGCTGCGGCGGGAGGCGAGCAGTACGTC.

This clone was seen only a few times. The chain couples TRBV30 to TRBJ1-5, with 8 bases that match TRBD1. J gave up 2 bases and V 8 bases, and 2 bases lay outside the gene matches. This CDR3 has 12 amino acids. Germline assignment: CDR1 GTSNPN and CDR2 SVGIG (reference sequence). The CDR3 loop reads CALDRGNQPQHF. CDR3 nucleotides: TGTGCCCTGGACAGGGGCAATCAGCCCCAGCATTTT.

This clone was detected many times. The V and J genes are TRBV19 and TRBJ2-2, with TRBD1 identical over 10 bases. The CDR3 totals 15 residues. The trim removed 9 bases at V and 5 bases at J, leaving 9 bases unmatched. Germline V lookup: CDR1 LNHDA, CDR2 SQIVND (reference sequence). The CDR3 here is CASMRQGARTGELFF. The CDR3 nucleotides read TGTGCCAGCATGAGACAGGGGGCAAGGACCGGGGAGCTGTTTTTT.

The chain couples TRBV7-6 to TRBJ2-2; 11 nucleotides match TRBD2. Germline CDR1 is SGHVS and CDR2 is FNYEAQ. The V gene end was trimmed by 3 bases and the J gene end by 7 bases; junction bases not matched to a gene: 7. This CDR3 has 16 residues. The CDR3 region is CASSFFPTSGVGELFF. CDR3 DNA: TGTGCCAGCAGCTTCTTCCCGACTAGCGGGGTCGGGGAGCTGTTTTTT.

The chain employs TRBV6-5 and TRBJ2-2; D unclear. The CDR3 is made up of 14 amino acids. Germline assignment: CDR1 MNHEY and CDR2 SVGAGI. V gave up 10 bases and J gave up 3 bases, with 15 bases separating them. In nucleotides, the CDR3 is TGTGCCACCACCCTCGTGGCTTACACCGGGGAGCTGTTTTTT. Amino acid sequence: CATTLVAYTGELFF.

V gene TRBV24-1 combines with J gene TRBJ2-1; perhaps TRBD1 as D (5 bases). The length of the CDR3 is 15 residues. In germline, CDR1 is KGHDR, CDR2 SFDVKD. V was shortened by 4 bases and J by 5 bases, with 14 bases between the two germline ends. CDR3 in amino acids: CATSDPDRIHNEQFF. The CDR3 region has the DNA TGTGCCACCAGTGACCCCGACAGAATACACAATGAGCAGTTCTTC.

The chain has TRBV5-6 and TRBJ1-2, with TRBD1 matching over 9 bases. CDR3 length equals 17 residues. Germline CDR1 reads SGHDT; CDR2 reads YYEEEE. V lost 5 bases and J lost 7; bases outside the gene matches: 18. The CDR3 DNA follows: TGTGCCAGCAGTTTCCCCCGGACAGGGGTCGGACAGGGTGGCTACACCTTC. Protein product: CASSFPRTGVGQGGYTF.

Here the CDR3 reads CATSDLSLAGGNEQFF. As DNA, the CDR3 is TGTGCCACCAGTGATTTGTCCCTAGCGGGAGGAAATGAGCAGTTCTTC. The V and J genes are TRBV24-1 and TRBJ2-1; 11 bases align to TRBD2. The CDR3 contains 16 residues. After removal of 0 bases from V and 7 bases from J, the junction contained 4 bases not matched to a gene. Germline V CDR1 and CDR2: KGHDR, SFDVKD.

This clone was found a few times. The CDR3 DNA is TGCGCCAGCAGCCCTGGACAGGGAGTAAATGAGCAGTTCTTC. Its protein is CASSPGQGVNEQFF. The gene calls are TRBV5-1 and TRBJ2-1; 8 bases are shared with TRBD1. The trim removed 4 bases at V and 7 bases at J, leaving 7 bases unmatched. The CDR3 contains 14 residues. Per germline, CDR1 SGHRS and CDR2 YFSETQ.

Details on this clone: At one boundary the junction diverges from the germline segment, which might be a read error. The chain joins TRBV6-5 to TRBJ1-2, with D perhaps matching TRBD1 (6 bases). CDR1 MNHEY and CDR2 SVGAGI come from the germline V gene. This CDR3 spans 16 amino acids. CDR3 protein: CASSSPMGGGSYGHTF. In DNA, the CDR3 is TGTGCCAGCAGTTCCCCCATGGGGGGGGGCAGCTATGGCCACACCTTC.

The chain recombines TRBV7-9 with TRBJ1-1; 9 bases line up with TRBD1. The CDR3 loop spans 15 amino acids. The V and J ends lost 6 bases and 3 bases, in that order; junction bases with no gene match: 8. Germline V lookup: CDR1 SEHNR, CDR2 FQNEAQ (reference sequence). The CDR3 protein is CASRDRGSLYTEAFF. The CDR3 region has the DNA TGTGCCAGCAGGGACAGGGGTAGTTTGTACACTGAAGCTTTCTTT.